The present entry profiles one TCR beta chain with its context. The target antigen is unknown. Assay: immunoSEQ multiplex PCR; the TCRdb copy retains only in-frame clones and omits some. The profile shows about 82,000 clones, 85% to 95% of them singletons. The CDR3 extends over 15 amino acids. From germline, CDR1 is SGHDT and CDR2 YYEEEE. V was cut by 0 bases and J by 1 base, with 8 bases left in between. The sample comes from a study of cytomegalovirus exposure and HLA in healthy donors. Findings and limits, study-wide: The study designated roughly 160 TCR beta chains cytomegalovirus-associated.

The clonotype was recovered from a man aged 18 to 29 in good health and CMV-seronegative. This chain joins TRBV5-6 and TRBJ1-5; TRBD1 might be the D (6 bases). The sequenced material came from PBMCs. This CDR3 is CASSLGGRSNQPQHF. The DNA for the CDR3 is TGTGCCAGCAGCTTGGGGGGGCGAAGCAATCAGCCCCAGCATTTT.